The clone carrying this TCR beta chain was seen just once. TCR beta CDR3 region amplification was performed from RNA transcripts. HTBI primers were employed in a first-round RT-PCR of the TCR CDR3. TCRdb recomputed calls from the multiplex PCR reads with MiXCR, one row per CDR3 protein. The sample lists 640,000 or so distinct CDR3 sequences, more than 13% occurring once. Each diagnosis drew on symptoms, thyroxine, TRAb, thyroid ultrasound and orbital computed tomography findings. This sample was included in a study of T cells in Graves' hyperthyroidism and ophthalmopathy. Looked up from germline, CDR1 is LNHDA and CDR2 is SQIVND (reference sequence). V was clipped by 1 base and J by 4 bases; unmatched bases: 3. The CDR3 has 15 residues.

This chain connects TRBV19 to TRBJ1-1; 10 bases are a match to TRBD1. The sample comprised blood. The clonotype originates from a woman younger than 35 with Graves' ophthalmopathy. The CDR3 loop is CASSIGQGAFTEAFF. The CDR3 region has the DNA TGTGCCAGTAGTATAGGACAGGGGGCATTCACTGAAGCTTTCTTT.